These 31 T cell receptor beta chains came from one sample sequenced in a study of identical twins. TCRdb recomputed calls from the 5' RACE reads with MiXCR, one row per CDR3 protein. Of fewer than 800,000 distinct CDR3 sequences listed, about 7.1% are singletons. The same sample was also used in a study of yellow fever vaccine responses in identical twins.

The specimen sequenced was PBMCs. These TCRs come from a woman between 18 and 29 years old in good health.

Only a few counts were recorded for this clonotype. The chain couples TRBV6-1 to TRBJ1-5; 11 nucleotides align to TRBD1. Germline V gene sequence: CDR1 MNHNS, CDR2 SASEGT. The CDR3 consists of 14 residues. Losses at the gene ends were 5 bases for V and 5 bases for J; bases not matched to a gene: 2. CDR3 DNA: TGTGCCAGCAGTCCGGACAGGGGGCATCAGCCCCAGCATTTT. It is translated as CASSPDRGHQPQHF.

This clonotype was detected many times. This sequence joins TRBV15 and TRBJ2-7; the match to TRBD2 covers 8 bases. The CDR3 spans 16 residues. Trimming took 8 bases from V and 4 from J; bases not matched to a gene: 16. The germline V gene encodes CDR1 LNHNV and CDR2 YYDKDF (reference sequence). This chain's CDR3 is CATRGAGERETYEQYF. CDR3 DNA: TGTGCCACCCGGGGTGCAGGAGAGCGGGAGACGTACGAGCAGTACTTC.

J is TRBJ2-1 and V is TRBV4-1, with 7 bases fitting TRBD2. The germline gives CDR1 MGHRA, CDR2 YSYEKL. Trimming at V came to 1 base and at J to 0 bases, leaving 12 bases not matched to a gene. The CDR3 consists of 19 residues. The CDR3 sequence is CASSQVREGRPSSYNEQFF. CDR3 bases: TGCGCCAGCAGCCAAGTGAGGGAGGGACGACCCAGCTCCTACAATGAGCAGTTCTTC.

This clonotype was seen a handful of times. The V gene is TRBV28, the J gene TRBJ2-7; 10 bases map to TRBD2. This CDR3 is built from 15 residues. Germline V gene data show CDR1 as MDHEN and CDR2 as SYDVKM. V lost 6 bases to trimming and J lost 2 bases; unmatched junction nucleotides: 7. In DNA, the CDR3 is TGTGCCAGCAGCAGACTAGCGGGCTACCCCTACGAGCAGTACTTC. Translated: CASSRLAGYPYEQYF.

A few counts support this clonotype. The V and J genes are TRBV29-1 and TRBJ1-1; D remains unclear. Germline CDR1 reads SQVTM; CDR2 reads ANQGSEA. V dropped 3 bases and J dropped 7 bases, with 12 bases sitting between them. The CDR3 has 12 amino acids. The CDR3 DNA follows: TGCAGCGTTGAGTTTCGGGGTGGTGAAGCTTTCTTT. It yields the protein CSVEFRGGEAFF.

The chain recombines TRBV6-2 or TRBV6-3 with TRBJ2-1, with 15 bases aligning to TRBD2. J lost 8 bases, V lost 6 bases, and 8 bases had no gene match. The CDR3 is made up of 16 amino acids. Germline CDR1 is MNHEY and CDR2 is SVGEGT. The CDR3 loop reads CASRRGLAGGGYEQFF. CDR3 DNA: TGTGCCAGCAGAAGGGGACTAGCGGGAGGAGGGTATGAGCAGTTCTTC.

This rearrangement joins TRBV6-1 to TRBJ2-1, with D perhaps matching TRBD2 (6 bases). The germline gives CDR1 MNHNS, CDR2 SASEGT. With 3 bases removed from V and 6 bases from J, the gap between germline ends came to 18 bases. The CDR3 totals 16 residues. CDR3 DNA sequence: TGTGCCAGCAGTGAGCGGGGCAGGATAGGGGCCAATGAGCAGTTCTTC. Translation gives CASSERGRIGANEQFF.

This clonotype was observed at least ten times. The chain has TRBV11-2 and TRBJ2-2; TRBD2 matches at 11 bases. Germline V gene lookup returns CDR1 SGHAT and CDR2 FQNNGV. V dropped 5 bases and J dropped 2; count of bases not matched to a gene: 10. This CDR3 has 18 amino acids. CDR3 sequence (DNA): TGTGCCAGCAGCCGAGGACTAGCGGGCATATTCAACACCGGGGAGCTGTTTTTT. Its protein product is CASSRGLAGIFNTGELFF.

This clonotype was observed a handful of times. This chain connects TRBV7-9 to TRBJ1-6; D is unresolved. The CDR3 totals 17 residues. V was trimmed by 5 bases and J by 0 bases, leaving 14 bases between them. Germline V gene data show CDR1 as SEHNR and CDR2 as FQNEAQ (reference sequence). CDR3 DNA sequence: TGTGCCAGCAGCCCCGACCCTGAGAGCTCCTATAATTCACCCCTCCACTTT. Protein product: CASSPDPESSYNSPLHF.

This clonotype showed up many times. CDR3 residues: CASSQDIVERDTDTQYF. The CDR3 nucleotides are TGTGCCAGCAGCCAAGATATCGTCGAGCGTGACACAGATACGCAGTATTTT. This chain joins TRBV3-1 and TRBJ2-3; no clear D. Per germline, CDR1 LGHDT and CDR2 YNNKEL (reference sequence). V was pared by 0 bases and J by 2 bases, with 15 bases between. This CDR3 comprises 17 residues.

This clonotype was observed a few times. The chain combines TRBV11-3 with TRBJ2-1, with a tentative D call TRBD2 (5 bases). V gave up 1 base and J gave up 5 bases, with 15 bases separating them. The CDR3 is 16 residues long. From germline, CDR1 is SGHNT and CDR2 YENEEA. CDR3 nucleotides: TGTGCCAGCAGCTTAGGGTTTAGCGTAAGTCACAATGAGCAGTTCTTC. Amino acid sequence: CASSLGFSVSHNEQFF. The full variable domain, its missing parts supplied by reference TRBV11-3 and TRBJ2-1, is EAGVVQSPRYKIIEKKQPVAFWCNPISGHNTLYWYLQNLGQGPELLIRYENEEAVDDSQLPKDRFSAERLKGVDSTLKIQPAELGDSAVYLCASSLGFSVSHNEQFFGPGTRLTVL.

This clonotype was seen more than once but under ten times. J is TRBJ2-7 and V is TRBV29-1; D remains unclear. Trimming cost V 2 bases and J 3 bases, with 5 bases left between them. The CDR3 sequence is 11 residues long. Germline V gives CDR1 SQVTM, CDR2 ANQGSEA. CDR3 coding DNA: TGCAGCGTTGAATCCGACTACGAGCAGTACGTC. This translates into CSVESDYEQYV.

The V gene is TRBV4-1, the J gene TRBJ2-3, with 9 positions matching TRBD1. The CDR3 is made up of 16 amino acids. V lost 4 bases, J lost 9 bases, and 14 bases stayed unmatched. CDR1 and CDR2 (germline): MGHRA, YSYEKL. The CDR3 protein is CASSPASADRGETQYF. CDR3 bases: TGCGCCAGCAGCCCCGCCTCGGCAGACAGGGGGGAGACGCAGTATTTT.

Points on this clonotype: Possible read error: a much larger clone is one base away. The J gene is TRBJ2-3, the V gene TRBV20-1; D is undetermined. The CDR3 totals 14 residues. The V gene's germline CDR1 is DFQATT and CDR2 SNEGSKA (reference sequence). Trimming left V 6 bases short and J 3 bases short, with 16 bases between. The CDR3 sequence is CSARLGEPTDTQYF. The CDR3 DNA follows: TGCAGTGCCCGGTTAGGAGAGCCAACAGATACGCAGTATTTT.

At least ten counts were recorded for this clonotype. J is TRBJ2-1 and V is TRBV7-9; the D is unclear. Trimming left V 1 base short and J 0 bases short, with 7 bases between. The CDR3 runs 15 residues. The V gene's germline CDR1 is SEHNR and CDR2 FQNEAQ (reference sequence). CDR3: CASSLDFRSYNEQFF. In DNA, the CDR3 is TGTGCCAGCAGCTTAGATTTTCGCTCCTACAATGAGCAGTTCTTC.

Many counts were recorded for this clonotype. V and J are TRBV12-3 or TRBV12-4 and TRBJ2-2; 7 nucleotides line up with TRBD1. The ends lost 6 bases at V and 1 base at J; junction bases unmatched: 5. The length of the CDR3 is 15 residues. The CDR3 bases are TGTGCCAGCAGACAAAGGACAGGGAACACCGGGGAGCTGTTTTTT. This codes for CASRQRTGNTGELFF.

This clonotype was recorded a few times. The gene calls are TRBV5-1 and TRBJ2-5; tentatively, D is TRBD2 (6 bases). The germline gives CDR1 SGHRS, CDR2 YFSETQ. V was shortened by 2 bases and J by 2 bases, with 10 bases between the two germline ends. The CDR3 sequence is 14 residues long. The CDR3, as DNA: TGCGCCAGCAGCTTCGGACTACTGCAAGAGACCCAGTACTTC. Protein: CASSFGLLQETQYF.

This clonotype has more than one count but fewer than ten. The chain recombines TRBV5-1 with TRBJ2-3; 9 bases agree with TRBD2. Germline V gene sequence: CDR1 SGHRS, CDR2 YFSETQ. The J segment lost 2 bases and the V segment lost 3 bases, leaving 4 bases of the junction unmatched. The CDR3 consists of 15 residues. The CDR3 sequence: CASSSLAGTTDTQYF. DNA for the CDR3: TGCGCCAGCAGCTCACTAGCGGGCACCACAGATACGCAGTATTTT.

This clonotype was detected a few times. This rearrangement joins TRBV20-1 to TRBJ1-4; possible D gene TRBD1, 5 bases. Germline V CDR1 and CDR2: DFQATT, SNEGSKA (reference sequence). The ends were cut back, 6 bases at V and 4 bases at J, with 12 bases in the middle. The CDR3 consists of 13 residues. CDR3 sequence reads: CSASQVDNEKLFF. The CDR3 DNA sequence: TGCAGTGCGTCACAGGTGGATAATGAAAAACTGTTTTTT.

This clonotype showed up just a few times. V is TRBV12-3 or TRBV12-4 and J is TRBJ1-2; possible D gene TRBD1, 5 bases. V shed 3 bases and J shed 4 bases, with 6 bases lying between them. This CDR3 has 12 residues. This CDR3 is CASSFDSYGYTF. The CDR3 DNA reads TGTGCCAGCAGTTTTGACAGCTATGGCTACACCTTC.

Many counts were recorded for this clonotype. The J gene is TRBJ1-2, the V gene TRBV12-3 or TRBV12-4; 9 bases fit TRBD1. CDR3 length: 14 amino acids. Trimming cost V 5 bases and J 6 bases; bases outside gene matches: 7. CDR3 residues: CASSTGGAYDGYTF. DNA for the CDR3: TGTGCCAGCAGTACAGGGGGCGCTTACGATGGCTACACCTTC.

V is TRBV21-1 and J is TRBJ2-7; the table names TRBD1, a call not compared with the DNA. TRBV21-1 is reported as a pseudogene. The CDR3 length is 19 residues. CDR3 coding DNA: TGTGCCAGCAGCAAAGGGGACAGGGTAGAACCATACGGCCCCTACGAGCAGTACGTC. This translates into CASSKGDRVEPYGPYEQYV.

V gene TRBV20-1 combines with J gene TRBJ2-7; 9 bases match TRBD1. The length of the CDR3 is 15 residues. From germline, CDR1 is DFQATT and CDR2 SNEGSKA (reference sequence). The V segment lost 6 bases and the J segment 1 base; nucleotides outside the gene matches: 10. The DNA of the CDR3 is TGCAGTGCAACAAGGGACAGGGTCGGATCCTACGAGCAGTACGTC. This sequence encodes CSATRDRVGSYEQYV.

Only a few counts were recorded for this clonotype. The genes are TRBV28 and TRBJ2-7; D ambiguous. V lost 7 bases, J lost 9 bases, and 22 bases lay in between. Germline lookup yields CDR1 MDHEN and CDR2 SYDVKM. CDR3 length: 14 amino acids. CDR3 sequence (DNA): TGTGCCAGCACCCTGTCCTCCTTCGGGTTGGCGCAGTACTTC. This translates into CASTLSSFGLAQYF.

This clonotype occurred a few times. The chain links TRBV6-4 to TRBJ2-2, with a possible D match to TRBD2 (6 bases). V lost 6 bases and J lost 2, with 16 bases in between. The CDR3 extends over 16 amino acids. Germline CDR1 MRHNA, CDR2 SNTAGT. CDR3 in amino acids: CASSPWAGSNTGELFF. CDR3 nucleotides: TGTGCCAGCAGCCCCTGGGCGGGGAGTAACACCGGGGAGCTGTTTTTT.

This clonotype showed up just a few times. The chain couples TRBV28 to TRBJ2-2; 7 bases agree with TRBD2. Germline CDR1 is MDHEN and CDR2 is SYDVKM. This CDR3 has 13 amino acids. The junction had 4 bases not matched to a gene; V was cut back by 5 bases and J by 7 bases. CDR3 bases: TGTGCCAGCAGTCGAACGGGGGGCGGGGAGCTGTTTTTT. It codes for CASSRTGGGELFF.

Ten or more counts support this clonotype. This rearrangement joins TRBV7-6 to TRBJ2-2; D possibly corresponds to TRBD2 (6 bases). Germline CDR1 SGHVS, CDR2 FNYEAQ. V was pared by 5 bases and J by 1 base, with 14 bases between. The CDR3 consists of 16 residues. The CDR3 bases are TGTGCCAGCAGCCCCCGACTAGAAAAGAACACCGGGGAGCTGTTTTTT. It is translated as CASSPRLEKNTGELFF.

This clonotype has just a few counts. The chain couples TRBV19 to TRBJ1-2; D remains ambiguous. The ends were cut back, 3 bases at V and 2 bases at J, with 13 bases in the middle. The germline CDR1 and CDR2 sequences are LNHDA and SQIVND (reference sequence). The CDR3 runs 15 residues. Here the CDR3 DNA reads TGTGCCAGTAGTATGGGTGGGCAGGTGAACTATGGCTACACCTTC. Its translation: CASSMGGQVNYGYTF.

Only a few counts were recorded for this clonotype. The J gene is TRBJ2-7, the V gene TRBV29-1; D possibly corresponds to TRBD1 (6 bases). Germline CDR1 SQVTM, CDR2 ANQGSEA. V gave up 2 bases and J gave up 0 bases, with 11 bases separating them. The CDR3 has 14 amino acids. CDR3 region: CSVETWGPSYEQYF. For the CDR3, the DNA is TGCAGCGTTGAAACCTGGGGGCCCTCCTACGAGCAGTACTTC.

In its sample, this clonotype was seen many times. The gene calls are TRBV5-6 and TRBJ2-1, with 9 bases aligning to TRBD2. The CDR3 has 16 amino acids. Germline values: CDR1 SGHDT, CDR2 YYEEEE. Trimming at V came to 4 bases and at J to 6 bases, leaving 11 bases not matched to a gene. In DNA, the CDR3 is TGTGCCAGCAGCATAGTAGCGGGAGTCGGGACCAATGAGCAGTTCTTC. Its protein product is CASSIVAGVGTNEQFF. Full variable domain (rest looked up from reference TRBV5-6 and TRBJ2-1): DAGVTQSPTHLIKTRGQQVTLRCSPKSGHDTVSWYQQALGQGPQFIFQYYEEEERQRGNFPDRFSGHQFPNYSSELNVNALLLGDSALYLCASSIVAGVGTNEQFFGPGTRLTVL.

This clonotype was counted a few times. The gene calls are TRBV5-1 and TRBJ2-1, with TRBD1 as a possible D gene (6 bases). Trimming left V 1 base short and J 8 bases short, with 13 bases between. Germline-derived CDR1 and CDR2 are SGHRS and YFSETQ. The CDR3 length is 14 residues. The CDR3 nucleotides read TGCGCCAGCAGCTTGCAGGGGCCCGTGGATGAGCAGTTCTTC. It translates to CASSLQGPVDEQFF.